The 10 T cell receptor beta chains presented below share a single source sample, sequenced in a study of graft-versus-host responses after intestinal transplantation. The table came from immunoSEQ multiplex PCR; TCRdb's copy has only in-frame clones and leaves some out. This table has tens of thousands of clones, approximately 87% appearing once. The material sequenced was PBMCs, taken 28 days after intestinal transplant. These receptors originate from a human patient who received an intestinal transplant, so some T cells may come from the graft donor.

V and J are TRBV29-1 and TRBJ2-2, with D uncertain. Germline loops: CDR1 SQVTM, CDR2 ANQGSEA. CDR3 size: 14 residues. With 6 bases removed from V and 0 bases from J, the gap between germline ends came to 11 bases. The CDR3 coding sequence is TGCAGCGTCGCCAGCGATACGAACACCGGGGAGCTGTTTTTT. This encodes CSVASDTNTGELFF.

J is TRBJ2-5 and V is TRBV7-3, with a weak D call TRBD2 (5 bases). The germline V and J ends were trimmed by 3 bases and 5 bases, with 10 bases remaining between them. This CDR3 contains 13 residues. Germline V CDR1 and CDR2: SGHTA, FQGTGA. CDR3 bases: TGTGCCAGCAGCTTTGCTAGCCAGGAGACCCAGTACTTC. It codes for CASSFASQETQYF.

Turning to this clone: A junction boundary mismatches the germline segment, possibly from a read error. Within the sample, other DNA sequences also encode this same CDR3. The chain joins TRBV5-5 to TRBJ1-5; D perhaps matches TRBD1 (5 bases). CDR3 length equals 15 residues. Germline lookup yields CDR1 SGHKS and CDR2 YYEKEE (reference sequence). The DNA for the CDR3 is TGTGCCAGCAGCTTGGCCAGGGTTGGCAATCAACCCCAGCATTTT. It codes for CASSLARVGNQPQHF.

J is TRBJ2-5 and V is TRBV18, with 12 bases matching TRBD2. V shed 2 bases, J shed 7 bases, and the junction held 5 bases outside the gene matches. CDR1 is KGHSH, CDR2 LQKENI, per germline. This CDR3 contains 15 residues. CDR3 nucleotides: TGTGCCAGCTCACCAGAGACTAGCGGGGGTTCGACCCAGTACTTC. Its protein is CASSPETSGGSTQYF.

In DNA form, the CDR3 reads TGTGCCAGCAGTGAAGCGCTTCGTCAGAACACTGAAGCTTTCTTT. Protein product: CASSEALRQNTEAFF. The rearrangement joins TRBV6-1 to TRBJ1-1; D gene uncertain. V was clipped by 0 bases and J by 1 base, with 9 bases between them. The CDR3 sequence is 15 residues long. Germline V lookup: CDR1 MNHNS, CDR2 SASEGT.

V and J are TRBV19 and TRBJ2-1; TRBD2 matches at 15 bases. V shed 5 bases and J 4 bases; nucleotides not matched to a gene: 9. Germline CDR1 LNHDA, CDR2 SQIVND (reference sequence). This CDR3 has 18 residues. As DNA, the CDR3 is TGTGCCAGTAGTGTCGGACTAGCGGGGGGGCCTGGTTACAATGAGCAGTTCTTC. Its translation is CASSVGLAGGPGYNEQFF.

This clone was detected only once. The chain recombines TRBV30 with TRBJ2-5; D call uncertain. Germline loops: CDR1 GTSNPN, CDR2 SVGIG (reference sequence). Trimming removed 0 bases from V and 3 bases from J, with 14 bases in between. The CDR3 is 15 residues long. The DNA for the CDR3 is TGTGCCTGGAGTGTTGGAATCAGACAAAAAGAGACCCAGTACTTC. It codes for CAWSVGIRQKETQYF.

The chain has TRBV25-1 and TRBJ1-1; D gene uncertain. The CDR3 is made up of 12 amino acids. The V and J ends lost 3 bases and 4 bases respectively, with 6 bases between them. CDR1 and CDR2 from the germline V gene are MGHDK and SYGVNS. CDR3 bases: TGTGCCAGCAGTGACAGGAGCACTGAAGCTTTCTTT. Its translation: CASSDRSTEAFF. Variable domain in full (rest from reference TRBV25-1 and TRBJ1-1): EADIYQTPRYLVIGTGKKITLECSQTMGHDKMYWYQQDPGMELHLIHYSYGVNSTEKGDLSSESTVSRIRTEHFPLTLESARPSHTSQYLCASSDRSTEAFFGQGTRLTVV.

This clone showed up just once. V usage is TRBV20-1 and J usage is TRBJ1-2; 7 nucleotides match TRBD1. This CDR3 is built from 11 residues. Germline trimming cut 3 bases from V and 12 bases from J; bases unmatched to any gene: 7. CDR1 and CDR2 (germline): DFQATT, SNEGSKA (reference sequence). Written as DNA, the CDR3 is TGCAGTGCTAGGCCCCAGGGGGAACACACCTTC. Translated: CSARPQGEHTF.

In its sample, this clone was seen once. This sequence joins TRBV18 and TRBJ2-7; 8 bases match TRBD1. Trimming took 6 bases from V and 3 from J; bases not matched to a gene: 10. From germline, CDR1 is KGHSH and CDR2 LQKENI. This CDR3 comprises 15 residues. CDR3 region: CASSPSDRENYEQYF. CDR3 nucleotides: TGTGCCAGCTCGCCCTCGGACAGGGAAAACTACGAGCAGTACTTC.